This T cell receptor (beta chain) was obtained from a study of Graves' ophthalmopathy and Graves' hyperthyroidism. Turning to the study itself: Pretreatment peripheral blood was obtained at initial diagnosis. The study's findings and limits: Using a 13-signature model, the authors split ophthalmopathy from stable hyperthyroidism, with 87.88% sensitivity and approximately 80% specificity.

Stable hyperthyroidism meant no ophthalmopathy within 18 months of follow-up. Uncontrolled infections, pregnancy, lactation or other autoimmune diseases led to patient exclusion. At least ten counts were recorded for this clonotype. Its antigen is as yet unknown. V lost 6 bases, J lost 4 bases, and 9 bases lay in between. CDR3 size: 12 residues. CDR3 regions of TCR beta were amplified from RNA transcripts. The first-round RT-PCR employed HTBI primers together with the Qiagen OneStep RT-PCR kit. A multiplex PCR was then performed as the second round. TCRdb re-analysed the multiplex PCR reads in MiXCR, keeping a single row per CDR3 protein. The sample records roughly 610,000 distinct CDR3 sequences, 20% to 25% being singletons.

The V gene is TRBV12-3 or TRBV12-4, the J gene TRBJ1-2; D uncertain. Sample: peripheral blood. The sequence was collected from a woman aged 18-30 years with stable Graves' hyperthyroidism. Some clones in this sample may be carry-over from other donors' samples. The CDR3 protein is CASRTGSYGYTF. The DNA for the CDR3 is TGTGCCAGCAGAACGGGGAGCTATGGCTACACCTTC.